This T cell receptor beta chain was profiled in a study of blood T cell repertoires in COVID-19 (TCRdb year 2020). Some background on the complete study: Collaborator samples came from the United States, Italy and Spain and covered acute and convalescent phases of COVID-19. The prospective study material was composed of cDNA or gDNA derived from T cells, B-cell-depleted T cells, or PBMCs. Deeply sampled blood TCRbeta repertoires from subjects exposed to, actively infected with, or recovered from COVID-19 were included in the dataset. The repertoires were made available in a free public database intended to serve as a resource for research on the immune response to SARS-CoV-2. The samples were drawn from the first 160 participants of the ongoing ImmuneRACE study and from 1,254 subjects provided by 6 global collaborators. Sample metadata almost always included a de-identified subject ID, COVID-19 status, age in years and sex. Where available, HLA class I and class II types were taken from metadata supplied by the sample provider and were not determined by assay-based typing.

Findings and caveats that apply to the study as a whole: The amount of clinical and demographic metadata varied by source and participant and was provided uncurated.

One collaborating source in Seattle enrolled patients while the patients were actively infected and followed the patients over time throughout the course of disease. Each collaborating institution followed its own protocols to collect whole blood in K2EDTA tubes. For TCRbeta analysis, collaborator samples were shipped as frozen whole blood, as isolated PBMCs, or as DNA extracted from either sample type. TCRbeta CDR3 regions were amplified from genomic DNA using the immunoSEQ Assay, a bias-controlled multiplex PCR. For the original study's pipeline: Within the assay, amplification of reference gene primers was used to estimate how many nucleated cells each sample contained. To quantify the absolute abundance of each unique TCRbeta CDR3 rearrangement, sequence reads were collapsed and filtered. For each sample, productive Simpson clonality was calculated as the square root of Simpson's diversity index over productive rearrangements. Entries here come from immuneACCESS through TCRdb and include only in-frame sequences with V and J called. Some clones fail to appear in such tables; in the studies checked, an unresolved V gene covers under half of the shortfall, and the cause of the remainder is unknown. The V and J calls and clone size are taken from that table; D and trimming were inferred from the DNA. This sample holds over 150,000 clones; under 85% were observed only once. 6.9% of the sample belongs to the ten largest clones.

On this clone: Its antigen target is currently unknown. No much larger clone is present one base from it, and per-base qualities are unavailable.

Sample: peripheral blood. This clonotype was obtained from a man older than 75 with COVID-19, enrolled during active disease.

The nucleotide sequence reads TGTGCCAGCAGCTTCCAGGGAAGCAATCAGCCCCAGCATTTT. Its amino acids are CASSFQGSNQPQHF. This receptor chain uses TRBV5-5 and TRBJ1-5; the best D guess is TRBD1, with 5 bases matching. The CDR3 runs 14 residues from the cysteine to the phenylalanine. Only the CDR3 DNA stays, 42 bases, in frame from base 1. Looking up the germline V gene (reference sequence) yields CDR1 SGHKS and CDR2 YYEKEE. V is reduced by 2 bases and J by 1 base, leaving a spacing of 7 bases between them.